The source of this T cell receptor beta chain is a study of T cell repertoires in cytomegalovirus infection. Regarding the study as a whole: HLA-C-restricted CMV clonotypes gave the most frequent clonotype in two of eight donors. Using cumulative public TCR beta family frequency, the authors identified those who carried CMV together with the relevant HLA.

Concerning this clonotype itself: Its matching antigen is unknown.

TCRdb re-called the reads through MiXCR, storing one row per CDR3 protein. The repertoire has about 490,000 distinct CDR3 sequences, 26% of them found once; the top ten carry about 13%. The V and J ends lost 4 bases and 3 bases respectively, with 14 bases between them. Germline V gives CDR1 LNHDA, CDR2 SQIVND (reference sequence). The CDR3 spans 15 residues. The TCR sequence derives from a human donor in good health (CMV status not recorded). Some clones in this sample may be carry-over from other donors' samples. The chain combines TRBV19 with TRBJ2-3, with TRBD2 as a possible D gene (6 bases). Material for sequencing was PBMCs. The CDR3 DNA sequence: TGTGCCAGTAGTAGGACTACCCTAGGGACAGATACGCAGTATTTT. Translated, it gives CASSRTTLGTDTQYF.